The clone carrying this T cell receptor (beta chain) appeared once. This sample is part of a study of OX40 agonist ivuxolimab in advanced cancers. Study-level information: Ivuxolimab was delivered to patients intravenously every 2 weeks at doses spanning 0.01 to 10 mg/kg.

Clones were read by immunoSEQ multiplex PCR, and TCRdb kept only the in-frame ones, dropping some. This sample has about 40,000 clones, with 82% found just once. The CDR3 extends over 13 amino acids. V was shortened by 1 base and J by 10 bases, with 9 bases between the two germline ends. Germline V gene data show CDR1 as SGHDT and CDR2 as YYEEEE. Patients were ruled out by autoimmune disease history or systemic immunosuppression. The source of this sequence is an adult with an advanced solid tumor such as melanoma, head and neck, liver or kidney cancer. The rearrangement links TRBV5-6 to TRBJ1-6, with no clear D. The starting material was CD4+ or CD8+ T cells sorted from blood, obtained in a trial of the OX40 agonist ivuxolimab. The CDR3 coding sequence is TGTGCCAGCAGCTTGTCTGGGAACTCACCCCTCCACTTT. This encodes CASSLSGNSPLHF.